One sample yielded the 9 T cell receptor beta chains listed below, sequenced in a study of beta chain features in type 1 diabetes. Expressed TCRB transcripts were sequenced because the isolated RNA had all been reverse transcribed beforehand. Assay: immunoSEQ multiplex PCR; the TCRdb copy retains only in-frame clones and omits some. The sample yields about 410,000 clones, 14% seen once. The sequencing sample was made of naive CD4+ T cells from blood. The receptors stem from a man younger than 45 in good health.

Only a few counts were recorded for this clone. The rearrangement joins TRBV11-2 to TRBJ2-7; D is unresolved. Germline V CDR1 and CDR2: SGHAT, FQNNGV. The CDR3 totals 14 residues. Trimming removed 4 bases from V and 0 bases from J, with 10 bases in between. CDR3 DNA: TGTGCCAGCAGCTCCCAGCCTAGCTCCTACGAGCAGTACTTC. It specifies CASSSQPSSYEQYF. Complete variable domain (other parts from reference TRBV11-2 and TRBJ2-7): EAGVAQSPRYKIIEKRQSVAFWCNPISGHATLYWYQQILGQGPKLLIQFQNNGVVDDSQLPKDRFSAERLKGVDSTLKIQPAKLEDSAVYLCASSSQPSSYEQYFGPGTRLTVT.

This clone was detected only a few times. The chain combines TRBV5-1 with TRBJ2-5; possibly TRBD1 or TRBD2 for D (5 bases each). CDR1 SGHRS and CDR2 YFSETQ come from the germline V gene. CDR3 size: 14 residues. V was trimmed by 3 bases and J by 1 base, leaving 10 bases between them. CDR3: CASSWGPAQETQYF. The CDR3 DNA follows: TGCGCCAGCAGCTGGGGACCAGCCCAAGAGACCCAGTACTTC.

The CDR3 DNA reads as TGTGCCAGCATCGCTCGACTAGCGGACAATGAGCAGTTCTTC. Protein sequence: CASIARLADNEQFF. The chain uses TRBV6-5 and TRBJ2-1; 9 bases match TRBD2. There are 14 residues in the CDR3. Losses at the gene ends were 7 bases for V and 5 bases for J; bases not matched to a gene: 6. Germline lookup yields CDR1 MNHEY and CDR2 SVGAGI.

This clone has only a few counts. The rearrangement uses TRBV7-8 and TRBJ2-3; tentatively, D is TRBD1 (6 bases). The CDR3 has 16 residues. The germline gives CDR1 SGHVS, CDR2 FQNEAQ. Trimming cost V 1 base and J 4 bases, with 15 bases left between them. The CDR3: CASSLGVWGLADTQYF. CDR3 sequence (DNA): TGTGCCAGCAGCTTAGGGGTTTGGGGGCTTGCAGATACGCAGTATTTT.

The genes are TRBV6-5 and TRBJ2-5; 11 nucleotides align to TRBD1. CDR3 length: 15 residues. Looked up from germline, CDR1 is MNHEY and CDR2 is SVGAGI. Unmatched junction bases numbered 7, after V lost 6 bases and J lost 4 bases. The CDR3 sequence: CASRRDRGEAETQYF. The CDR3 DNA is TGTGCCAGCAGGAGGGACAGGGGGGAGGCAGAGACCCAGTACTTC.

V and J are TRBV25-1 and TRBJ2-7, with 8 bases fitting TRBD1. From germline, CDR1 is MGHDK and CDR2 SYGVNS. Trimming cost V 6 bases and J 2 bases; bases outside gene matches: 3. The CDR3 is 13 residues long. The CDR3 sequence: CASSSDRAYEQYV. The CDR3, as DNA: TGTGCCAGCAGCTCGGACAGGGCCTACGAGCAGTACGTC.

This chain connects TRBV7-2 to TRBJ2-5; 7 positions agree with TRBD1. With V trimmed by 4 bases and J by 6 bases, 11 bases remained unmatched. The CDR3 covers 15 residues. Per germline, CDR1 SGHTA and CDR2 FQGNSA. The CDR3 loop is CASSWDSQRGKTQYF. The CDR3 DNA is TGTGCCAGCAGCTGGGACAGTCAACGCGGAAAGACCCAGTACTTC.

This clone has only a few counts. The rearrangement uses TRBV13 and TRBJ2-1; D possibly corresponds to TRBD2 (7 bases). Germline V lookup: CDR1 PRHDT, CDR2 FYEKMQ (reference sequence). Deletions cut 2 bases from V and 5 bases from J, with 16 bases between. The CDR3 has 16 amino acids. CDR3 protein: CASSLIGGLLNNEQFF. The CDR3 DNA sequence: TGTGCCAGCAGCTTAATCGGGGGGCTGCTTAACAATGAGCAGTTCTTC.

The V call is TRBV13, the J call TRBJ2-5, with 14 bases matching TRBD2. CDR3 length equals 17 residues. The ends lost 5 bases at V and 5 bases at J; junction bases unmatched: 10. The germline V gene encodes CDR1 PRHDT and CDR2 FYEKMQ (reference sequence). The CDR3 nucleotides are TGTGCCAGCAGCGCTACCCGACTAGCGGGAGGGGTTGAGACCCAGTACTTC. Amino acids: CASSATRLAGGVETQYF.